This is a list of T cell receptor beta chains from one sample in a study of CD8 T cells in Susac syndrome. TCRdb reprocessed the immunoSEQ multiplex PCR reads via MiXCR and lists one record per CDR3 protein. The data hold 140,000 to 150,000 distinct CDR3 sequences, with roughly 95% observed a single time. Source material: CD4+ T cells from PBMCs. The receptors originated from a human donor in good health. The CDR3 runs from the conserved cysteine through the conserved F or W. A D gene is named only where the DNA matches it firmly. The size field is filled for only some rows; it gives once, few, many or a size class.

j_call d_call v_call cdr3_length clone_size cdr3_aa cdr3_nt
TRBJ2-1 . TRBV20-1 14 . CSARTAGRVNEQFF TGCAGTGCTAGGACGGCGGGCAGAGTCAATGAGCAGTTCTTC
TRBJ1-4 . TRBV9 15 . CASSTGPDPEEKLFF TGTGCCAGCAGCACAGGGCCAGATCCGGAAGAAAAACTGTTTTTT
TRBJ2-1 . TRBV7-2 15 . CASSLRGANYNEQFF TGTGCCAGCAGCTTAAGAGGGGCGAACTACAATGAGCAGTTCTTC
TRBJ2-7 TRBD2 TRBV5-1 14 . CASSMGLAGEVQYF TGCGCCAGCAGCATGGGACTAGCGGGAGAGGTGCAGTACTTC
TRBJ2-3 TRBD2 TRBV5-1 17 . CASSGSTSGWSTDTQYF TGCGCCAGCAGCGGGTCGACTAGCGGATGGAGCACAGATACGCAGTATTTT
TRBJ1-2 TRBD1 TRBV6-5 17 . CASSSPRTRDRDYGYTF TGTGCCAGCAGTTCACCCCGCACCCGCGACAGGGACTATGGCTACACCTTC
TRBJ1-3 . TRBV28 14 once CASSSPVSGNTIYF TGTGCCAGCAGTTCCCCGGTCTCTGGAAACACCATATATTTT
TRBJ1-5 . TRBV20-1 12 . CSAREGVQPQHF TGCAGTGCTAGAGAGGGGGTCCAGCCCCAGCATTTT
TRBJ1-1 . TRBV28 16 once CASRGGGLGRDTEAFF TGTGCCAGCAGAGGGGGGGGGCTGGGAAGGGACACTGAAGCTTTCTTT
TRBJ2-4 . TRBV19 10 . CARGENIQYF TGTGCCCGCGGGGAAAACATTCAGTACTTC
TRBJ2-7 . TRBV27 16 . CASSAILGRVVYEQYF TGTGCCAGCAGTGCCATACTAGGCCGGGTGGTATACGAGCAGTACTTC
TRBJ2-5 . TRBV14 15 . CASSQDRASQETQYF TGTGCCAGCAGCCAAGATAGAGCATCCCAAGAGACCCAGTACTTC
TRBJ2-1 TRBD1 TRBV5-6 16 . CASSRQGGSSYNEQFF TGTGCCAGCAGCCGACAGGGGGGGAGCTCCTACAATGAGCAGTTCTTC
TRBJ2-5 TRBD2 TRBV15 16 . CATSRGDGRGSETQYF TGTGCCACCAGCAGAGGTGACGGGAGGGGATCAGAGACCCAGTACTTC
TRBJ1-1 . TRBV18 17 . CASSPLGPRGWNTEAFF TGTGCCAGCTCACCTCTCGGGCCTAGGGGGTGGAACACTGAAGCTTTCTTT
TRBJ2-2 TRBD1 TRBV13 18 . CASSLEDRGQENTGELFF TGTGCCAGCAGCTTAGAGGACAGGGGGCAAGAGAACACCGGGGAGCTGTTTTTT
TRBJ2-1 TRBD2 TRBV2 15 . CASSEGLAGDNEQFF TGTGCCAGCAGTGAAGGGTTAGCGGGAGACAATGAGCAGTTCTTC
TRBJ1-1 . TRBV7-6 16 . CASSPIPGHLNTEAFF TGTGCCAGCAGCCCAATTCCGGGACACTTGAACACTGAAGCTTTCTTT
TRBJ2-1 . TRBV20-1 12 . CSAHQTPGEQFF TGCAGTGCTCACCAAACTCCGGGTGAGCAGTTCTTC
TRBJ2-6 . TRBV11-3 16 few CASSSGTLSGANVLTF TGTGCCAGCAGTTCCGGGACCCTCTCTGGGGCCAACGTCCTGACTTTC
TRBJ2-7 TRBD2 TRBV10-3 14 . CAISDPGLLYEQYF TGTGCCATCAGTGATCCGGGACTACTCTACGAGCAGTACTTC
TRBJ2-3 TRBD2 TRBV29-1 12 . CSVLAGANTQYF TGCAGCGTTCTAGCGGGAGCGAATACGCAGTATTTT
TRBJ1-1 . TRBV9 15 . CASSFTPAQNTEAFF TGTGCCAGCAGCTTTACCCCCGCCCAGAACACTGAAGCTTTCTTT
TRBJ1-4 TRBD1 TRBV28 14 . CASSWTGGGEKLFF TGTGCCAGCAGTTGGACAGGGGGAGGTGAAAAACTGTTTTTT